This TCR beta chain was sequenced in a study of beta chain features in type 1 diabetes. Notes on the study in general: Since sequencing was performed on cDNA, cells with high TCR expression could be over-represented. Shorter TCRB CDR3s, moderately but significantly so, were found in Type 1 diabetes patients in all four CD4+ subsets. Within patients, naive, central memory and Treg TCRB repertoires seemed more similar than within healthy donors.

The study reverse transcribed the entire isolated RNA, so it sequenced expressed TCRB transcripts. Some clones are missing from TCRdb's copy, which holds only in-frame ones; the method was immunoSEQ multiplex PCR. The top ten hold about 0.64% of the sample, which has a few hundred thousand clones, around 9.6% seen once. This clone was counted ten times or more. What it binds is not known. J gave up 4 bases and V 11 bases, and 3 bases lay outside the gene matches. There are 12 residues in the CDR3. Germline loops: CDR1 SEHNR, CDR2 FQNEAQ (reference sequence). The chain carries TRBV7-9 and TRBJ2-2; 8 bases match TRBD1. The receptor was derived from a man aged 25-45 years with type 1 diabetes. The material sequenced was central memory CD4+ T cells from blood. CDR3 nucleotides: TGTGCCGTAGACAGGGGCACCGGGGAGCTGTTTTTT. Amino acid sequence: CAVDRGTGELFF. Based on the CDR3 plus reference TRBV7-9 and TRBJ2-2, the full variable domain is DTGVSQNPRHKITKRGQNVTFRCDPISEHNRLYWYRQTLGQGPEFLTYFQNEAQLEKSRLLSDRFSAERPKGSFSTLEIQRTEQGDSAMYLCAVDRGTGELFFGEGSRLTVL.